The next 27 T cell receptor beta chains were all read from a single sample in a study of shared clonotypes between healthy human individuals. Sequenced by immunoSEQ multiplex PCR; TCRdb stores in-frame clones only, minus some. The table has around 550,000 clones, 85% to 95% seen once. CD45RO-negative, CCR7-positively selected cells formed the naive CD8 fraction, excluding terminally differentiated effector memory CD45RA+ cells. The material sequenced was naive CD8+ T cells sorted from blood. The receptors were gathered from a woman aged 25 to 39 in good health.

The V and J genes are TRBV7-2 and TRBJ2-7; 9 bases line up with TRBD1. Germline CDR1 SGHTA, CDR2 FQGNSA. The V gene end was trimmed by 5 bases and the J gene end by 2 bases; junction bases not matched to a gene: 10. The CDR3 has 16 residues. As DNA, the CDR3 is TGTGCCAGCAGCCTCATGTACGGGACAGGGACCTACGAGCAGTACTTC. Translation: CASSLMYGTGTYEQYF.

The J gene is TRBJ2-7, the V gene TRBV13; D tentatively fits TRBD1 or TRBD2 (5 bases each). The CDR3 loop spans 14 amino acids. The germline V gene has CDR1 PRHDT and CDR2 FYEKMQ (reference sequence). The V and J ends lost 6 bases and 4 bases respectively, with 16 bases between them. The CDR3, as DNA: TGTGCCAGCAGACAAAAGGGGACGGCTTACGAGCAGTACTTC. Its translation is CASRQKGTAYEQYF.

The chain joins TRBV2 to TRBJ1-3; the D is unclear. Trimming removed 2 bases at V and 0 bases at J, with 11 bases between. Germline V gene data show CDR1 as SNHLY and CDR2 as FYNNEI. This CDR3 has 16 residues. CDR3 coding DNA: TGTGCCAGCAGTGAAAGACCGGGAAACTCTGGAAACACCATATATTTT. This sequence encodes CASSERPGNSGNTIYF.

CDR3 in amino acids: CASSYSSWGKSEKLFF. The CDR3 bases are TGTGCCAGCAGTTACTCGAGCTGGGGAAAGAGTGAAAAACTGTTTTTT. The genes are TRBV6-5 and TRBJ1-4; D call uncertain. The CDR3 consists of 16 residues. Germline loops: CDR1 MNHEY, CDR2 SVGAGI. Between the trimmed V and J ends, which lost 0 bases and 7 bases, there was a span of 15 bases.

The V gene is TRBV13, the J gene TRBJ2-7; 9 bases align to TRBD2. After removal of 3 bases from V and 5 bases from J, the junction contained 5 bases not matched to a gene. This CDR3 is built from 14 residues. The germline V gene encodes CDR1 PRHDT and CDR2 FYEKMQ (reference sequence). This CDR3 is CASSLGTSKNEQYF. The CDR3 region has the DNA TGTGCCAGCAGCTTGGGGACTAGCAAAAACGAGCAGTACTTC.

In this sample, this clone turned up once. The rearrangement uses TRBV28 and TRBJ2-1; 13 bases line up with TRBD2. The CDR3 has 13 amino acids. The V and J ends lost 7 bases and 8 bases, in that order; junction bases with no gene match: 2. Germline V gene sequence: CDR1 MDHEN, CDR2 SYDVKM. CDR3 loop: CASKTSGRYEQFF. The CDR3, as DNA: TGTGCCAGCAAGACTAGCGGGAGGTATGAGCAGTTCTTC.

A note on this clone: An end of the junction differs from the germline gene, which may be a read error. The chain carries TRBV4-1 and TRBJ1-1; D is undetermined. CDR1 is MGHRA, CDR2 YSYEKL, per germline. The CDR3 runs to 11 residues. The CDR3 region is CASSQGPSAFF. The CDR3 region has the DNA TGTGCCAGCAGCCAAGGACCGTCGGCTTTCTTT.

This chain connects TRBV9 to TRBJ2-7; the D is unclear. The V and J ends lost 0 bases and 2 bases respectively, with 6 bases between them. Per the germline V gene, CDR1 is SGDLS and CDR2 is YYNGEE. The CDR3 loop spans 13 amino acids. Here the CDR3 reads CASSVDSPYEQYF. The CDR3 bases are TGTGCCAGCAGCGTAGATTCCCCCTACGAGCAGTACTTC.

The CDR3 bases are TGTGCCAGCAGCACTCCGGGACTAGCGGCCTATTTTGGGCAGTTCTTC. Translation: CASSTPGLAAYFGQFF. The J gene is TRBJ2-1, the V gene TRBV7-9; 11 bases are a match to TRBD2. The CDR3 sequence is 16 residues long. CDR1 is SEHNR, CDR2 FQNEAQ, per germline (reference sequence). J lost 12 bases, V lost 5 bases, and 15 bases had no gene match. The full variable domain, its missing parts supplied by reference TRBV7-9 and TRBJ2-1, is DTGVSQNPRHKITKRGQNVTFRCDPISEHNRLYWYRQTLGQGPEFLTYFQNEAQLEKSRLLSDRFSAERPKGSFSTLEIQRTEQGDSAMYLCASSTPGLAAYFGQFFGPGTRLTVL.

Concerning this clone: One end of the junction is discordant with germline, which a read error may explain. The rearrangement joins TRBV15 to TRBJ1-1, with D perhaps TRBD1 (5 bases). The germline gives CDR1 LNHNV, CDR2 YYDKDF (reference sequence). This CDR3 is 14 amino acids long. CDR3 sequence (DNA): TGTGCCACCAGCGGAGACCAGGGCCTCGCTGAAGCTTTCTTT. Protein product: CATSGDQGLAEAFF.

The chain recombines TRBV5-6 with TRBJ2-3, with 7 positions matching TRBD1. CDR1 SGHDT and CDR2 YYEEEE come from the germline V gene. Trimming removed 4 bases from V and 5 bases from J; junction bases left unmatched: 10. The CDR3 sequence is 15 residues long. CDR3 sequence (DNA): TGTGCCAGCAGCCACCCGACAGGGTGGGAAGATACGCAGTATTTT. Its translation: CASSHPTGWEDTQYF.

The CDR3, as DNA: TGTGCCAGCAGTGAAAGGTATGGCAGGTCGGACTACGAGCAGTACTTC. Translated, it gives CASSERYGRSDYEQYF. The chain combines TRBV6-1 with TRBJ2-7; D gene ambiguous. V lost 2 bases and J lost 3, with 17 bases in between. Germline CDR1 is MNHNS and CDR2 is SASEGT. The CDR3 has 16 amino acids.

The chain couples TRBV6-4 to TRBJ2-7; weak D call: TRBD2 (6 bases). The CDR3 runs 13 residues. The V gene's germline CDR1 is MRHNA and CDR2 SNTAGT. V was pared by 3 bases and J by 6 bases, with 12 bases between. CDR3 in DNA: TGTGCCAGCAGTGAAGGTTGGCGGGGCGAGCAGTACTTC. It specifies CASSEGWRGEQYF.

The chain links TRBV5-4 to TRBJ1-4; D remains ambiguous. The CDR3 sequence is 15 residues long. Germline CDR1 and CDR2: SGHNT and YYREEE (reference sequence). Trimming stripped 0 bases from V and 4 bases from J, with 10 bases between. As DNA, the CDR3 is TGTGCCAGCAGCTTGGGTGGGGTGGGTAATGAAAAACTGTTTTTT. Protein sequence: CASSLGGVGNEKLFF.

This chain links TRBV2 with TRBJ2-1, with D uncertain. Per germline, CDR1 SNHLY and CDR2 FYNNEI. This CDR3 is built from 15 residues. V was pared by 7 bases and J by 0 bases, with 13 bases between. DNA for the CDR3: TGTGCCAGCACCGGAATCAAAGACTCCTACAATGAGCAGTTCTTC. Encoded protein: CASTGIKDSYNEQFF.

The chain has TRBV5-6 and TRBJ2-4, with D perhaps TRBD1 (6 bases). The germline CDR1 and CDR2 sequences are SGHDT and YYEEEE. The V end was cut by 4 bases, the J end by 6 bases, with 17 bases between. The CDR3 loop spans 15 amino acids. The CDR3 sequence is CASSGGHTGINIQYF. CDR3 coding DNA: TGTGCCAGCAGCGGGGGACACACGGGAATAAACATTCAGTACTTC. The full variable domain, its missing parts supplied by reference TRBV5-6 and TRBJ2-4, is DAGVTQSPTHLIKTRGQQVTLRCSPKSGHDTVSWYQQALGQGPQFIFQYYEEEERQRGNFPDRFSGHQFPNYSSELNVNALLLGDSALYLCASSGGHTGINIQYFGAGTRLSVL.

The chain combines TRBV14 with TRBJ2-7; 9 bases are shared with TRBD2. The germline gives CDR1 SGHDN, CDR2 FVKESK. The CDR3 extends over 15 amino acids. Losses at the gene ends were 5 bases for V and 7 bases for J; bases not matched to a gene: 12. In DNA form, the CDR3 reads TGTGCCAGCAGCTGGGACGGGTCACTAGCGGGTGAGCAGTACTTC. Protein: CASSWDGSLAGEQYF.

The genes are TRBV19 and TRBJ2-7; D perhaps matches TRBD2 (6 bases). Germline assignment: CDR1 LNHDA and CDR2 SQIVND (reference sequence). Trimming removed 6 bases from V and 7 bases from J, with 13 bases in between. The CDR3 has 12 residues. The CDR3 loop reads CASSPGTREQYF. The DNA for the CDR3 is TGTGCCAGTAGCCCCGGGACTCGGGAGCAGTACTTC.

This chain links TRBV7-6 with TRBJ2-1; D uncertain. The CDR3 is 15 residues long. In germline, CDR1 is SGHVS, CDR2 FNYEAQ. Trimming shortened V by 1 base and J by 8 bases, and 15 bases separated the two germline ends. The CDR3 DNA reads TGTGCCAGCAGCTTAGATGGTAGAAGCAATCATGAGCAGTTCTTC. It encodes CASSLDGRSNHEQFF.

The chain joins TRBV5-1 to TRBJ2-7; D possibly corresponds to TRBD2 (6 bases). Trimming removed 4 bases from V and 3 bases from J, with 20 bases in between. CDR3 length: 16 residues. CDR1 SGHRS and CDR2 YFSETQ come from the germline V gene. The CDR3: CASSLASSGANYEQYF. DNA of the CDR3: TGCGCCAGCAGCCTCGCCAGTAGCGGAGCAAACTACGAGCAGTACTTC.

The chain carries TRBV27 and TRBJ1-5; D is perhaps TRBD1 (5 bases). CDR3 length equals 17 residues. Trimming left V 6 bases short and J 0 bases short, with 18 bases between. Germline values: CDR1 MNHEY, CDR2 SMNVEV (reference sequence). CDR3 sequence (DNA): TGTGCCAGCAGCGCGATCTCGACAGTCTATAGCAATCAGCCCCAGCATTTT. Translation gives CASSAISTVYSNQPQHF.

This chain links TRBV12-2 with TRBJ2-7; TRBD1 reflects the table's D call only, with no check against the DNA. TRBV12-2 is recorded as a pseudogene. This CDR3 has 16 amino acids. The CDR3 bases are TGTGCAAGTCGCTCCCCCTTAAGACAGACTGCCTACGAGCAGTACTTC. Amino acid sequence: CASRSPLRQTAYEQYF.

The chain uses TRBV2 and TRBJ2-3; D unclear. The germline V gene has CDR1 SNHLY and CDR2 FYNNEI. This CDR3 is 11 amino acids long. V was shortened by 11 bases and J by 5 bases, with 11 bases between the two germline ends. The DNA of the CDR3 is TGTGCCGTTTTCGAGCGAGATACGCAGTATTTT. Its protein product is CAVFERDTQYF.

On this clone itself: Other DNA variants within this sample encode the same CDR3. This chain's CDR3 is CSAETAYGYTF. The CDR3 region has the DNA TGCAGTGCCGAGACGGCCTATGGCTACACCTTC. This chain links TRBV20-1 with TRBJ1-2; D not certain. This CDR3 contains 11 residues. Germline loops: CDR1 DFQATT, CDR2 SNEGSKA (reference sequence). V dropped 6 bases and J dropped 4 bases, with 9 bases sitting between them.

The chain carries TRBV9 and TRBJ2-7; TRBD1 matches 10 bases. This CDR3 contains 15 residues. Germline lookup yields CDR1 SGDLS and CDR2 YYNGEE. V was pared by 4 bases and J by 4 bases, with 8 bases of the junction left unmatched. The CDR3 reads CASSLSRDRGYEQYF. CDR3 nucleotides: TGTGCCAGCAGCTTAAGCCGGGACAGGGGTTACGAGCAGTACTTC.

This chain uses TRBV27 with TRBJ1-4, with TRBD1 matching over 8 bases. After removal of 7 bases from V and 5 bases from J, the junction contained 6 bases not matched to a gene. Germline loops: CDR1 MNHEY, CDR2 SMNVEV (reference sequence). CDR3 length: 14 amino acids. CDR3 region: CASTATGGNEKLFF. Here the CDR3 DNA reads TGTGCCAGCACCGCTACAGGGGGAAATGAAAAACTGTTTTTT.

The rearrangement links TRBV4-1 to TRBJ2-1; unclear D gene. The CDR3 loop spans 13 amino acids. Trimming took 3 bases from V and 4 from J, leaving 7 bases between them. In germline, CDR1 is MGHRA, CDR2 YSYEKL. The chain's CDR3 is CASSQPPYNEQFF. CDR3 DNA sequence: TGCGCCAGCAGCCAGCCACCTTACAATGAGCAGTTCTTC.